This T cell receptor (beta chain) was sequenced during a study of regulatory T cells. Study-wide results and caveats: Hydrophobic residues at CDR3 positions 6 and 7 were enriched in conventional CD4+ T cells of CD3G-deficient patients.

Concerning this clone itself: Its antigen is still unknown.

The primer mix had 52 TRBV and 13 TRBJ primers. Only in-frame clones appear in the TCRdb table, and some are missing; sequencing was by immunoSEQ multiplex PCR. Here the sample spans about 35,000 clones, 89% being singletons. Unmatched junction bases numbered 5, after V lost 2 bases and J lost 4 bases. This CDR3 comprises 15 residues. Germline V gives CDR1 MNHNS, CDR2 SASEGT. The sample consisted of conventional CD4+ T cells sorted from blood. The genes are TRBV6-1 and TRBJ2-1, with TRBD1 matching over 7 bases. This sequence originates from a person aged 18 to 30 with CD3G deficiency. The CDR3 nucleotides read TGTGCCAGCAGTGAAAAGGGGGCCCCGTACAATGAGCAGTTCTTC. Translation gives CASSEKGAPYNEQFF.